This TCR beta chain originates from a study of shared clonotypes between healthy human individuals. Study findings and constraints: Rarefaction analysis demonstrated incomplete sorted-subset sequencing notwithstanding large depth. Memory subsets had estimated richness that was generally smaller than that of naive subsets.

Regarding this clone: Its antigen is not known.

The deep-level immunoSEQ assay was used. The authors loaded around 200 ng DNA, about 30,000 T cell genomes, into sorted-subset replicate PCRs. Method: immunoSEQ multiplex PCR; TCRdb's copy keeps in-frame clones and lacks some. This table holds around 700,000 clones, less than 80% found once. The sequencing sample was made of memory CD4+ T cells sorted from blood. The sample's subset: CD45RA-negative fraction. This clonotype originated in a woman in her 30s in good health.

In nucleotides, the CDR3 is TGTGCCAATTCCAGGGAAGGGGACACTGAAGCTTTCTTT. Translation gives CANSREGDTEAFF. The chain joins TRBV28 to TRBJ1-1; tentative D call: TRBD1 (5 bases). The V end lost 10 bases, the J end lost 3 bases, and 15 bases lay between the germline ends. The CDR3 extends over 13 amino acids. The germline V gene encodes CDR1 MDHEN and CDR2 SYDVKM.